These 8 T cell receptor beta chains share one sample of origin, sequenced in a study of shared clonotypes between healthy human individuals. Libraries were prepared by immunoSEQ multiplex PCR; TCRdb keeps only in-frame clonotypes and omits some of them. The sample carries over a million clones, 75% to 85% recorded once. The material sequenced was memory CD4+ T cells from PBMCs. Sample subset: CD45RA-negative fraction. The receptor set was obtained from a man younger than 30 in good health. Some clones in this sample may be carry-over from other donors' samples.

The rearrangement links TRBV9 to TRBJ1-3; the match to TRBD1 covers 8 bases. The ends lost 5 bases at V and 3 bases at J; junction bases unmatched: 7. The CDR3 spans 15 residues. The germline V gene has CDR1 SGDLS and CDR2 YYNGEE. The CDR3 reads CASSRDRGSGNTIYF. The CDR3 DNA follows: TGTGCCAGCAGTCGAGACAGGGGAAGTGGAAACACCATATATTTT.

The genes are TRBV6-6 and TRBJ2-7, with D unclear. This CDR3 is 11 amino acids long. V was shortened by 5 bases and J by 9 bases, with 11 bases between the two germline ends. Germline V lookup: CDR1 MNHNY, CDR2 SVGAGI (reference sequence). The CDR3: CASSPQSGQYF. The DNA of the CDR3 is TGTGCCAGCAGTCCGCAGTCCGGGCAGTACTTC.

The rearrangement links TRBV15 to TRBJ2-3, with 11 bases lining up with TRBD1. Germline CDR1 reads LNHNV; CDR2 reads YYDKDF (reference sequence). V shed 2 bases, J shed 6 bases, and the junction held 10 bases outside the gene matches. This CDR3 has 17 residues. The CDR3 DNA sequence: TGTGCCACCAGCAGATTAACTGGGACAGGGGGAACCGATACGCAGTATTTT. Amino acids: CATSRLTGTGGTDTQYF.

J is TRBJ2-7 and V is TRBV5-4; D assignment may be TRBD1 or TRBD2 (5 bases each). CDR1 SGHNT and CDR2 YYREEE come from the germline V gene (reference sequence). V lost 3 bases and J lost 9, with 19 bases in between. The CDR3 runs to 14 residues. The CDR3 coding sequence is TGTGCCAGCAGCTCCACCGGGACCCGTTCGGGGCAGTACTTC. This gives the protein CASSSTGTRSGQYF.

This clone was seen only once. The rearrangement links TRBV7-2 to TRBJ1-2; D remains ambiguous. Germline CDR1 and CDR2: SGHTA and FQGNSA. The CDR3 loop spans 12 amino acids. Trimming shortened V by 5 bases and J by 3 bases, and 7 bases separated the two germline ends. The CDR3 protein is CASSVPYYGYTF. As DNA, the CDR3 is TGTGCCAGCAGCGTTCCGTACTATGGCTACACCTTC.

The genes are TRBV6-5 and TRBJ2-7; tentatively, D is TRBD1 (5 bases). Germline values: CDR1 MNHEY, CDR2 SVGAGI. Trimming removed 3 bases at V and 4 bases at J, with 13 bases between. The CDR3 spans 14 residues. The CDR3 loop is CASSYYPGSYEQYF. CDR3 sequence (DNA): TGTGCCAGCAGTTATTACCCAGGGTCGTACGAGCAGTACTTC.

Note on this clone: Distinct nucleotide sequences in the sample also encode this CDR3. The chain employs TRBV9 and TRBJ2-6; D is unclear. V shed 0 bases and J shed 0 bases, with 4 bases lying between them. Germline CDR1 is SGDLS and CDR2 is YYNGEE. This CDR3 has 15 residues. The CDR3 sequence: CASSVVGSGANVLTF. CDR3 nucleotide sequence: TGTGCCAGCAGCGTAGTCGGCTCTGGGGCCAACGTCCTGACTTTC.

The V gene is TRBV28, the J gene TRBJ1-5, with D perhaps matching TRBD1 (6 bases). Germline CDR1 is MDHEN and CDR2 is SYDVKM. The V and J ends lost 6 bases and 4 bases respectively, with 13 bases between them. The CDR3 has 14 residues. The DNA of the CDR3 is TGTGCCAGCAGCACGGACAGTGGAAATCAGCCCCAGCATTTT. This gives the protein CASSTDSGNQPQHF.